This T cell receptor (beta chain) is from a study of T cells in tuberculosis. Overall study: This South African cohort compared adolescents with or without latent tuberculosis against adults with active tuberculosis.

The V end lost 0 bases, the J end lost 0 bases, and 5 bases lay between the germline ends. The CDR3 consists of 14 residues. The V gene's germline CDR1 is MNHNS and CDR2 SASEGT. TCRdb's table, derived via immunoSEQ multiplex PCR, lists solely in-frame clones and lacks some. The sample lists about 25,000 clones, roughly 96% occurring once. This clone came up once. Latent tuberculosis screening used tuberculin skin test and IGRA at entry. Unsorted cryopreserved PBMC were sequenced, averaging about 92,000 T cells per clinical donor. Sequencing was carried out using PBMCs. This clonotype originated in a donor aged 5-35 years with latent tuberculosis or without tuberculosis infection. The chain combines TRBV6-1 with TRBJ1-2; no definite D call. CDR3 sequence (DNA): TGTGCCAGCAGTGAAGCGGGAGCTAACTATGGCTACACCTTC. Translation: CASSEAGANYGYTF.